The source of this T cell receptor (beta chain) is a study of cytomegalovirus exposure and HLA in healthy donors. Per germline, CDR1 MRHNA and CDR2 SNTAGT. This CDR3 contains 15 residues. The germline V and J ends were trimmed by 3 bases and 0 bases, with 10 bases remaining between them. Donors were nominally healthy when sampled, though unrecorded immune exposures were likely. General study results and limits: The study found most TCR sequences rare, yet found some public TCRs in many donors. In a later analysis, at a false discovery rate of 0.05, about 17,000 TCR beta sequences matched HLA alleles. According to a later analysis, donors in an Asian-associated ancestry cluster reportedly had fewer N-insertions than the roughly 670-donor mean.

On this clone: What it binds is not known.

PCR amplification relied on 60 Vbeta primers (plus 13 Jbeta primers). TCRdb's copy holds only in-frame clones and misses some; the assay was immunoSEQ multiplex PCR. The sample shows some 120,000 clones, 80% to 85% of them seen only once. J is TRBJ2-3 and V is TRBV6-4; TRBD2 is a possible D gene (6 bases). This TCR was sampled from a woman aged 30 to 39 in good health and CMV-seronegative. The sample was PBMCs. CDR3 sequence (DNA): TGTGCCAGCAGTGATTCGGGGGACAGCACAGATACGCAGTATTTT. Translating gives CASSDSGDSTDTQYF.